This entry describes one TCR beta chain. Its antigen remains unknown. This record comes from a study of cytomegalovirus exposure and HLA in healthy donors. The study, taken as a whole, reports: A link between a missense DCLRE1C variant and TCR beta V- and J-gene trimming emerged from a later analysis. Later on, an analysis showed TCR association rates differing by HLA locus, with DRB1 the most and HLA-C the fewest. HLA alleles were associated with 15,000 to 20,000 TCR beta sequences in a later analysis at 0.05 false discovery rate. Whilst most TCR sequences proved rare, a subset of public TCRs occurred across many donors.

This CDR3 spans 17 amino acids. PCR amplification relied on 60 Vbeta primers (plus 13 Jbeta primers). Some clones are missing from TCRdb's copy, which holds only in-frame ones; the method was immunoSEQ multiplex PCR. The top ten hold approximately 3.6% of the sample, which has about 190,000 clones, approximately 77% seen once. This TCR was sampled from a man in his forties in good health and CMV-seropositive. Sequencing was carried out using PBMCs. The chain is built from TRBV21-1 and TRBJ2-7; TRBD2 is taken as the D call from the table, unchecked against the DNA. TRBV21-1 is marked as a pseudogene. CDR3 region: CASRPVMTSGQVRRQYF. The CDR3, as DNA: TGTGCCAGCAGACCCGTGATGACTAGCGGACAGGTTAGGCGACAGTACTTC.